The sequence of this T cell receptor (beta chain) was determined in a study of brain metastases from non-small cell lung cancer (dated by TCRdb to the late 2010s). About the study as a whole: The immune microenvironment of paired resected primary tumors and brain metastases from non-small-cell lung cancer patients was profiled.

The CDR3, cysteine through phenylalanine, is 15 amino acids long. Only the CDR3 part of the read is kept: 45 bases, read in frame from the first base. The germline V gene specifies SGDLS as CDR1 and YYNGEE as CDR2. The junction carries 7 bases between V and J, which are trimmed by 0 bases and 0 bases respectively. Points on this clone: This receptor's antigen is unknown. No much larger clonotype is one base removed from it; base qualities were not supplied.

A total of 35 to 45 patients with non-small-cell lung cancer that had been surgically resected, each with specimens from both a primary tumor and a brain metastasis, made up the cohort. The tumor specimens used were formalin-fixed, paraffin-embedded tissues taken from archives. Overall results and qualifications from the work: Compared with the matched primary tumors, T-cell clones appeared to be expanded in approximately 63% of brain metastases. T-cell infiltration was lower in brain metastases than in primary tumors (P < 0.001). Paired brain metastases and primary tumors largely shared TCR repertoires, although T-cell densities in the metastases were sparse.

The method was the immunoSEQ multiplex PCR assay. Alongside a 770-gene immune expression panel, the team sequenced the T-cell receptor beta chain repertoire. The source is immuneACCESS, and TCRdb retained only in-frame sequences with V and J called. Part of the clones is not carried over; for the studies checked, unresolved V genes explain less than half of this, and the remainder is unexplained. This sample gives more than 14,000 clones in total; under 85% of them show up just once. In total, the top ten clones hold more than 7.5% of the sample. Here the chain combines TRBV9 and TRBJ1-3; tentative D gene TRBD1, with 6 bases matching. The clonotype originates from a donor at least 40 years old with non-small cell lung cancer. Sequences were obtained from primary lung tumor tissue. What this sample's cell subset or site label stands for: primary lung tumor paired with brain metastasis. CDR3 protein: CASSVGGGSGNTIYF. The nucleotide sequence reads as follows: TGTGCCAGCAGCGTAGGAGGGGGCTCTGGAAACACCATATATTTT.